This T cell receptor (beta chain) was sequenced in a study of T-cell memory formation after mild COVID-19. Study background: Clusters of TCRs were largely donor specific. Study conclusions and caveats: Largely, contracting CD4+ clones fell within CM and EM, and contracting CD8+ clones within EMRA. In pre-infection memory, a portion of responding clones appeared, which suggested that cross-reactive memory joined.

A remark on this clonotype: Its target is not known.

One entry per CDR3 protein, called by TCRdb with MiXCR from the 5' RACE reads. This table holds more than 250,000 distinct CDR3 sequences, roughly 17% found once. The CDR3 spans 14 residues. Germline V gives CDR1 SGHRS, CDR2 YFSETQ. Trimming cost V 4 bases and J 10 bases, with 15 bases left between them. The chain uses TRBV5-1 and TRBJ1-6, with D possibly matching TRBD1 (6 bases). The clonotype originates from a man younger than 35 who had mild COVID-19 (a few samples of this study predate the infection). Cell type and time point are not known. Sequenced sample: PBMCs or a T cell subset sorted from them (not recorded which). This chain's CDR3 is CASSHGDIDSPLHF. In nucleotides, the CDR3 is TGCGCCAGCAGCCACGGGGACATCGACTCACCCCTCCACTTT.